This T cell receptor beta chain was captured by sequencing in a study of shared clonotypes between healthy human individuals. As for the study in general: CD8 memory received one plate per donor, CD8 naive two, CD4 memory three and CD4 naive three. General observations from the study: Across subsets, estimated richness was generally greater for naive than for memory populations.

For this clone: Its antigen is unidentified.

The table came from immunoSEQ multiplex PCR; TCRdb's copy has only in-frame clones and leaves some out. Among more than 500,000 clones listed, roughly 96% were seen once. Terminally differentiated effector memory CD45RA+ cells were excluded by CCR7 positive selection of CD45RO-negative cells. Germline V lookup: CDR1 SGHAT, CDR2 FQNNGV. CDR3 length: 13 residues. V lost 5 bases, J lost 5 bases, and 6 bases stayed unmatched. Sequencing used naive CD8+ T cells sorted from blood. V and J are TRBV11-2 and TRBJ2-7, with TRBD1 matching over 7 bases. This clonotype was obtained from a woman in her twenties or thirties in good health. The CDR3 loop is CASSPGQSDEQYF. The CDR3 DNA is TGTGCCAGCAGCCCGGGACAGAGCGACGAGCAGTACTTC. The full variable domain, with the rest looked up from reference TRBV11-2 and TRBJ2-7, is EAGVAQSPRYKIIEKRQSVAFWCNPISGHATLYWYQQILGQGPKLLIQFQNNGVVDDSQLPKDRFSAERLKGVDSTLKIQPAKLEDSAVYLCASSPGQSDEQYFGPGTRLTVT.